Listed below are T cell receptor beta chains from one sample, sequenced in a study of CD8 T cells in ankylosing spondylitis. TCRdb processed the 5' RACE reads anew with MiXCR; each CDR3 protein has one entry. Of some 120,000 distinct CDR3 sequences listed, roughly 13% are singletons. Sequencing was performed on blood, either unsorted or a sorted T cell fraction (not recorded which). These TCRs come from a female donor with ankylosing spondylitis or in good health (not recorded which). The CDR3 runs from the conserved cysteine through the conserved F or W. The D gene is left open where the match is weak. Clone size is shown for a subset of rows, as once, few, many or a class of expanded clone.

V gene: TRBV20-1
J gene: TRBJ2-2
D gene: NA
clone size: many
CDR3 DNA: TGCAGTGCTAGAGATTTAGGGAAAGGGTCGAACACCGGGGAGCTGTTTTTT
CDR3 protein: CSARDLGKGSNTGELFF

V gene: TRBV7-9
J gene: TRBJ1-4
D gene: TRBD1
clone size: many
CDR3 DNA: TGTGCCAGCAGTTTGGGACAGGCTTACGTTGATAGTGAAAAACTGTTTTTT
CDR3 protein: CASSLGQAYVDSEKLFF

V gene: TRBV11-1
J gene: TRBJ2-7
D gene: NA
clone size: NA
CDR3 DNA: TGTGCCAGCAGCTTAGGGCCCAGTATCTACGAGCAGTACTTC
CDR3 protein: CASSLGPSIYEQYF

V gene: TRBV2
J gene: TRBJ1-5
D gene: NA
clone size: few
CDR3 DNA: TGTGCCAGCAGTGATAAGGACAAGAAGTATCAGCCCCAGCATTTT
CDR3 protein: CASSDKDKKYQPQHF

V gene: TRBV6-1
J gene: TRBJ2-7
D gene: NA
clone size: few
CDR3 DNA: TGTGCCAGCAGTCTCCGGGTCGGCGCCAAGCAGTACTTC
CDR3 protein: CASSLRVGAKQYF

V gene: TRBV27
J gene: TRBJ2-7
D gene: TRBD1
clone size: many
CDR3 DNA: TGTGCCAGCAGTTTACCCCGACAGGGATCCGTCGAGCAGTACTTC
CDR3 protein: CASSLPRQGSVEQYF

V gene: TRBV5-1
J gene: TRBJ2-5
D gene: NA
clone size: NA
CDR3 DNA: TGCGCCAGCAGCTTGGAAGCGGCTGACCAAGAGACCCAGTACTTC
CDR3 protein: CASSLEAADQETQYF

V gene: TRBV4-1
J gene: TRBJ2-7
D gene: NA
clone size: NA
CDR3 DNA: TGCGCCAGCAGCCAAGGCCCTTTGCCCTCCTACGAGCAGTACTTC
CDR3 protein: CASSQGPLPSYEQYF

V gene: TRBV12-3/TRBV12-4
J gene: TRBJ2-7
D gene: TRBD2
clone size: many
CDR3 DNA: TGTGCCAGCAGTACTAGCGGGGGCTACGAGCAGTACTTC
CDR3 protein: CASSTSGGYEQYF

V gene: TRBV11-3
J gene: TRBJ2-3
D gene: NA
clone size: NA
CDR3 DNA: TGTGCCAGCAGCACCGGAGGACAGACCACAGATACGCAGTATTTT
CDR3 protein: CASSTGGQTTDTQYF

V gene: TRBV5-1
J gene: TRBJ2-3
D gene: NA
clone size: many
CDR3 DNA: TGCGCCAGCAGCTCCGGGACTTTCACAGATACGCAGTATTTT
CDR3 protein: CASSSGTFTDTQYF

V gene: TRBV3-1
J gene: TRBJ2-2
D gene: NA
clone size: many
CDR3 DNA: TGTGCCAGCAGCCGGGCGAACACCGGGGAGCTGTTTTTT
CDR3 protein: CASSRANTGELFF

V gene: TRBV20-1
J gene: TRBJ2-3
D gene: TRBD2
clone size: many
CDR3 DNA: TGCAGTGCAAGACTAGCGCTCACAGATACGCAGTATTTT
CDR3 protein: CSARLALTDTQYF

V gene: TRBV11-2
J gene: TRBJ2-6
D gene: TRBD1
clone size: NA
CDR3 DNA: TGTGCCAGCAGCCAGGGGGCTGGGGCCAACGTCCTGACTTTC
CDR3 protein: CASSQGAGANVLTF

V gene: TRBV18
J gene: TRBJ2-6
D gene: TRBD1
clone size: NA
CDR3 DNA: TGTGCCAGCTCAAAGGGGACAGGGCGTACTACTGGGGCCAACGTCCTGACTTTC
CDR3 protein: CASSKGTGRTTGANVLTF

V gene: TRBV6-2/TRBV6-3
J gene: TRBJ2-2
D gene: NA
clone size: many
CDR3 DNA: TGTGCCAGCAGTGACAGGCTCGCGAACACCGGGGAGCTGTTTTTT
CDR3 protein: CASSDRLANTGELFF

V gene: TRBV12-5
J gene: TRBJ2-1
D gene: NA
clone size: few
CDR3 DNA: TGTGCTAGTGGCCGGGACTCCGGGGCGGGGAGGCACTCCTACAATGAGCAGTTCTTC
CDR3 protein: CASGRDSGAGRHSYNEQFF

V gene: TRBV18
J gene: TRBJ2-1
D gene: NA
clone size: few
CDR3 DNA: TGTGCCAGCTCCCCGACTAGATGGGCGAGTGAGCAGTTCTTC
CDR3 protein: CASSPTRWASEQFF

V gene: TRBV2
J gene: TRBJ2-7
D gene: NA
clone size: NA
CDR3 DNA: TGTGCCAGCGTCCAGGGCTACGAGCAGTACTTC
CDR3 protein: CASVQGYEQYF

V gene: TRBV12-3/TRBV12-4
J gene: TRBJ2-2
D gene: TRBD2
clone size: many
CDR3 DNA: TGTGCCGCTAGCGGGGGAGCGAACACCGGGGAGCTGTTTTTT
CDR3 protein: CAASGGANTGELFF

V gene: TRBV24-1
J gene: TRBJ2-3
D gene: TRBD2
clone size: few
CDR3 DNA: TGTGCCACCAGTGATCCCAACGGGGGGAAAGATACGCAGTATTTT
CDR3 protein: CATSDPNGGKDTQYF

V gene: TRBV5-1
J gene: TRBJ1-3
D gene: NA
clone size: many
CDR3 DNA: TGCGCCAGCAGCTTGGGTGGGGCCCTAGCTGGAAACACCATATATTTT
CDR3 protein: CASSLGGALAGNTIYF

V gene: TRBV30
J gene: TRBJ1-4
D gene: NA
clone size: NA
CDR3 DNA: TGTGCCTGGAGTGTAGGGACCTCGGAAAAACTGTTTTTT
CDR3 protein: CAWSVGTSEKLFF

V gene: TRBV5-1
J gene: TRBJ2-2
D gene: TRBD1
clone size: few
CDR3 DNA: TGCGCCAGCAGCGTGGGACAGGGGGTAGGAACCGGGGAGCTGTTTTTT
CDR3 protein: CASSVGQGVGTGELFF

V gene: TRBV7-3
J gene: TRBJ2-1
D gene: TRBD2
clone size: few
CDR3 DNA: TGTGCCAGCAGCTTAAGGGGGGGGGATGTCAATGAGCAGTTCTTC
CDR3 protein: CASSLRGGDVNEQFF

V gene: TRBV3-1
J gene: TRBJ2-7
D gene: NA
clone size: NA
CDR3 DNA: TGTGCCAGCAGCCCGAAACGGGGGGCCCACGAGCAGTACTTC
CDR3 protein: CASSPKRGAHEQYF

V gene: TRBV5-1
J gene: TRBJ1-4
D gene: NA
clone size: many
CDR3 DNA: TGCGCCAGCAGCCCGGGGTATAATGAAAAACTGTTTTTT
CDR3 protein: CASSPGYNEKLFF

V gene: TRBV5-1
J gene: TRBJ2-3
D gene: NA
clone size: few
CDR3 DNA: TGCGCCAGCAGCGGGGGACTTTCTAGCACAGATACGCAGTATTTT
CDR3 protein: CASSGGLSSTDTQYF

V gene: TRBV12-3/TRBV12-4
J gene: TRBJ2-3
D gene: NA
clone size: NA
CDR3 DNA: TGTGCCAGCAGTCCCGAGGTGATCCTGCACTCAACGCAGTATTTT
CDR3 protein: CASSPEVILHSTQYF

V gene: TRBV20-1
J gene: TRBJ2-3
D gene: TRBD2
clone size: many
CDR3 DNA: TGCAGTGCACTAGCGGGACACACAGATACGCAGTATTTT
CDR3 protein: CSALAGHTDTQYF

V gene: TRBV2
J gene: TRBJ2-5
D gene: TRBD2
clone size: NA
CDR3 DNA: TGTGCCAGCAGTGAACGCACTAGCGGGCAAGAGACCCAGTACTTC
CDR3 protein: CASSERTSGQETQYF

V gene: TRBV5-6
J gene: TRBJ2-7
D gene: NA
clone size: NA
CDR3 DNA: TGTGCCAGCAGCCGCCTTAGGGTTACCTACGAGCAGTACTTC
CDR3 protein: CASSRLRVTYEQYF

V gene: TRBV18
J gene: TRBJ2-1
D gene: TRBD1
clone size: NA
CDR3 DNA: TGTGCCAGCTCATTCAGTGGACAGGGGTACAATGAGCAGTTCTTC
CDR3 protein: CASSFSGQGYNEQFF

V gene: TRBV29-1
J gene: TRBJ2-3
D gene: TRBD2
clone size: many
CDR3 DNA: TGCAGCGTGGTACTAGCGGGGGATGGTTTGACAGATACGCAGTATTTT
CDR3 protein: CSVVLAGDGLTDTQYF

V gene: TRBV29-1
J gene: TRBJ2-5
D gene: NA
clone size: few
CDR3 DNA: TGCAGCGTTTACGGCGGAGAGACCCAGTACTTC
CDR3 protein: CSVYGGETQYF

V gene: TRBV6-1
J gene: TRBJ2-3
D gene: NA
clone size: many
CDR3 DNA: TGTGCCAGCAGTCTAGCTTATAGCACAGATACGCAGTATTTT
CDR3 protein: CASSLAYSTDTQYF

V gene: TRBV7-2
J gene: TRBJ2-3
D gene: TRBD1
clone size: many
CDR3 DNA: TGTGCCAGCACCGTTCGACAGGGGGCAAGAGATACGCAGTATTTT
CDR3 protein: CASTVRQGARDTQYF

V gene: TRBV2
J gene: TRBJ2-7
D gene: TRBD2
clone size: few
CDR3 DNA: TGTGCCAGCAGTGAATTCAGACTAGCGGGGACCTACGAGCAGTACTTC
CDR3 protein: CASSEFRLAGTYEQYF

V gene: TRBV29-1
J gene: TRBJ1-5
D gene: NA
clone size: many
CDR3 DNA: TGCAGCGCCTCCCACAATAGCAATCAGCCCCAGCATTTT
CDR3 protein: CSASHNSNQPQHF

V gene: TRBV20-1
J gene: TRBJ1-4
D gene: TRBD1
clone size: NA
CDR3 DNA: TGCAGTGCTAAGCGACAGGGGCGAAGTGAAAAACTGTTTTTT
CDR3 protein: CSAKRQGRSEKLFF

V gene: TRBV19
J gene: TRBJ1-2
D gene: NA
clone size: few
CDR3 DNA: TGTGCCAGTAGGGTTTCAGGGGTCCCAGGGTTCAACTATGGCTACACCTTC
CDR3 protein: CASRVSGVPGFNYGYTF

V gene: TRBV12-3/TRBV12-4
J gene: TRBJ2-7
D gene: NA
clone size: many
CDR3 DNA: TGTGCCAGCAGTTTGAGGGGGAGCCCCTCCGAGCAGTACTTC
CDR3 protein: CASSLRGSPSEQYF

V gene: TRBV11-2
J gene: TRBJ2-1
D gene: NA
clone size: NA
CDR3 DNA: TGTGCCAGCAGCTCGCTAGACGCCTACAATGAGCAGCTCTTC
CDR3 protein: CASSSLDAYNEQLF

V gene: TRBV9
J gene: TRBJ1-6
D gene: NA
clone size: few
CDR3 DNA: TGTGCCAGCAGCGCCGATGGGGGATTACATTCACCCCTCCACTTT
CDR3 protein: CASSADGGLHSPLHF

V gene: TRBV5-1
J gene: TRBJ2-1
D gene: NA
clone size: many
CDR3 DNA: TGCGCCAGCAGCCTGGACAAACAACGCGCTTTGTCCTACAATGAGCAGTTCTTC
CDR3 protein: CASSLDKQRALSYNEQFF

V gene: TRBV15
J gene: TRBJ1-6
D gene: NA
clone size: few
CDR3 DNA: TGTGCCACCAGCAGAGATGGGCCCTCAAATTCACCCCTCCACTTT
CDR3 protein: CATSRDGPSNSPLHF

V gene: TRBV28
J gene: TRBJ2-3
D gene: NA
clone size: many
CDR3 DNA: TGTGCCAGCAGTACCGAAGGGGGGCGGACAGATACGCAGTATTTT
CDR3 protein: CASSTEGGRTDTQYF

V gene: TRBV20-1
J gene: TRBJ1-1
D gene: NA
clone size: many
CDR3 DNA: TGCAGTGCTAGGGGTCAGGGGAGTGGGAACACTGAAGCTTTCTTT
CDR3 protein: CSARGQGSGNTEAFF

V gene: TRBV5-5
J gene: TRBJ1-2
D gene: NA
clone size: many
CDR3 DNA: TGTGCCAGCAGCCTCGGGATGACTTTTGGAGGCTACACCTTC
CDR3 protein: CASSLGMTFGGYTF

V gene: TRBV7-6
J gene: TRBJ2-3
D gene: NA
clone size: few
CDR3 DNA: TGTGCCAGCAGCTTACAGGGAGCCAGAGGCACAGATACGCAGTATTTT
CDR3 protein: CASSLQGARGTDTQYF

V gene: TRBV15
J gene: TRBJ2-3
D gene: NA
clone size: many
CDR3 DNA: TGTGCCACCCAGCACGGCCCGGGGGCGTCAGATACGCAGTATTTT
CDR3 protein: CATQHGPGASDTQYF

V gene: TRBV12-3/TRBV12-4
J gene: TRBJ1-1
D gene: TRBD1
clone size: few
CDR3 DNA: TGTGCCAGCAGTTCACCCCGACAGGGGATCACTGAAGCTTTCTTT
CDR3 protein: CASSSPRQGITEAFF

V gene: TRBV5-6
J gene: TRBJ1-1
D gene: TRBD1
clone size: NA
CDR3 DNA: TGTGCCAGCAGGACCGGGACAGGGATTTACCCTGAAGCTTTCTTT
CDR3 protein: CASRTGTGIYPEAFF

V gene: TRBV2
J gene: TRBJ2-5
D gene: NA
clone size: few
CDR3 DNA: TGTGCCAGCAGCCCCTTTGGGCAGACCCAGTACTTC
CDR3 protein: CASSPFGQTQYF

V gene: TRBV20-1
J gene: TRBJ2-1
D gene: NA
clone size: NA
CDR3 DNA: TGCAGTGCGACAGACAATGAGCAGTTCTTC
CDR3 protein: CSATDNEQFF

V gene: TRBV25-1
J gene: TRBJ2-6
D gene: NA
clone size: NA
CDR3 DNA: TGTGCCAGCAGTGCGAGACTACCGTCTGGGGCCAACGTCCTGACTTTC
CDR3 protein: CASSARLPSGANVLTF

V gene: TRBV7-9
J gene: TRBJ1-2
D gene: NA
clone size: many
CDR3 DNA: TGTGCCAGCAGCTCAGAGGCGTATGGCTACACCTTC
CDR3 protein: CASSSEAYGYTF

V gene: TRBV10-3
J gene: TRBJ2-5
D gene: TRBD2
clone size: many
CDR3 DNA: TGTGCCATCAGTTCGACTAGCGGGGGGTTGGCCCAGTACTTC
CDR3 protein: CAISSTSGGLAQYF

V gene: TRBV7-3
J gene: TRBJ2-3
D gene: NA
clone size: few
CDR3 DNA: TGTGCCAGCAGCCCCGGCGGTAGCGGAAACACAGATACGCAGTATTTT
CDR3 protein: CASSPGGSGNTDTQYF